This T cell receptor beta chain emerged from a study of metastatic and nonmetastatic thyroid tumors. Looking at the study overall: Comparative analysis of repertoires was undertaken across blood and tumor or nodule tissue obtained from malignant and benign thyroid patients. Whole-study results and caveats: In blood and tumor, TCR beta diversity was reportedly significantly higher in malignant thyroid tumors than in benign nodules.

Ahead of thyroid surgery, no patient had received treatment of any kind. Comment on this clone: The antigen is unknown.

The CDR3 has 15 amino acids. The germline V gene has CDR1 SGHKS and CDR2 YYEKEE (reference sequence). Trimming cost V 3 bases and J 5 bases; bases outside gene matches: 4. Per the original data handling: What underpinned the distant-metastasis classifier for papillary thyroid cancer was the set of CDR3 differences across clinicopathological groups. TCRdb reassembled clones from the PCR reads with MiXCR. TCRdb's processing, not the study's, gives the V and J calls here. The profile covers fewer than 35,000 clones, with 20% to 25% appearing a single time and 3% taken by the ten largest. The chain recombines TRBV5-5 with TRBJ2-1, with 11 bases lining up with TRBD2. The specimen was tumor tissue. The receptor's source is a male donor with papillary thyroid cancer or a benign thyroid nodule (not recorded which). Some clones in this sample may be carry-over from other donors' samples. The CDR3 DNA reads as TGTGCCAGCAGCTCCGGGACTAGCGGCGACAATGAGCAGTTCTTC. Translation: CASSSGTSGDNEQFF.